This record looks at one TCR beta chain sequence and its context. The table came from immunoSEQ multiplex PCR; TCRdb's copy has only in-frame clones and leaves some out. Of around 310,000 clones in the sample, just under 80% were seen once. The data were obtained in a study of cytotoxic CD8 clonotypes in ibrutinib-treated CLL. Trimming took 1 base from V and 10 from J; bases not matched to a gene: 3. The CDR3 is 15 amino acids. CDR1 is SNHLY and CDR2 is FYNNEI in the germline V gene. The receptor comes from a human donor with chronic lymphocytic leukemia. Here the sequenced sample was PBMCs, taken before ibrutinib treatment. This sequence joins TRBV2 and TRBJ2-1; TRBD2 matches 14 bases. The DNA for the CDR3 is TGTGCCAGCAGTGAAGAGACTAGCGGGAGGGCGGAGCAGTTCTTC. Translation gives CASSEETSGRAEQFF. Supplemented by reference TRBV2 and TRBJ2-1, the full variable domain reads EPEVTQTPSHQVTQMGQEVILRCVPISNHLYFYWYRQILGQKVEFLVSFYNNEISEKSEIFDDQFSVERPDGSNFTLKIRSTKLEDSAMYFCASSEETSGRAEQFFGPGTRLTVL.